This TCR beta chain was documented in a study of cytomegalovirus exposure and HLA in healthy donors. A remark on this clone: The antigen is unknown.

J gave up 4 bases and V 5 bases, and 2 bases lay outside the gene matches. Germline V CDR1 and CDR2: SQVTM, ANQGSEA. This CDR3 is built from 13 residues. Primers for the PCR totalled 60 Vbeta and 13 Jbeta. Only in-frame clones appear in the TCRdb table, and some are missing; sequencing was by immunoSEQ multiplex PCR. This specimen shows about 92,000 clones; the ten leading clones hold approximately 15%. Study findings and constraints: According to the study, 160 or so TCR beta chains were cytomegalovirus-associated. It has been reported that TCR beta sequences accurately predicted the HLA-A and HLA-B alleles of most subjects.

Material for sequencing was PBMCs. This receptor was identified in a man aged 50-59 years in good health and CMV-seropositive. This chain links TRBV29-1 with TRBJ2-3, with 11 nucleotides matching TRBD2. This chain's CDR3 is CSVLLAGADTQYF. The CDR3 nucleotides are TGCAGCGTTTTACTAGCGGGAGCAGATACGCAGTATTTT.